This TCR beta chain was found in a study of cytomegalovirus exposure and HLA in healthy donors. Overall study findings and caveats: The study flagged 150 to 200 TCR beta chains as cytomegalovirus-associated.

Germline assignment: CDR1 SNHLY and CDR2 FYNNEI. This CDR3 comprises 17 residues. J gave up 10 bases and V 8 bases, and 24 bases lay outside the gene matches. As for this clone: Its antigen is unknown.

With 60 Vbeta and 13 Jbeta primers, the PCR was carried out. Libraries were prepared by immunoSEQ multiplex PCR; TCRdb keeps only in-frame clonotypes and omits some of them. The repertoire holds 200,000 to 250,000 clones, with approximately 79% as singletons. Source material: PBMCs. V is TRBV2 and J is TRBJ2-7, with 9 bases lining up with TRBD2. The clonotype was recovered from a middle-aged man in good health and CMV-seronegative. The chain's CDR3 is CASRRLQGETSGLEQYF. CDR3 in DNA: TGTGCCAGCCGTCGTCTACAGGGCGAGACTAGCGGCCTCGAACAGTACTTC.